The rows below give T cell receptor beta chains drawn from one sample of a study of early T cells in non-severe SARS-CoV-2 infection. Via MiXCR, TCRdb re-called the 5' RACE reads, giving one row per CDR3 protein. The sample lists some 96,000 distinct CDR3 sequences, about 13% seen once, with 2% to 2.5% in the top ten. The sequenced sample was whole blood. The receptors here all came from an adult who was a healthcare worker with PCR-confirmed SARS-CoV-2 infection or an uninfected control (not recorded which). Each CDR3 is given with its conserved first and last residue. The D gene is left open where the match is weak. The size entry is marked missing in some rows and otherwise reads once, few, many or a size class.

clone size: NA; D gene: NA; J gene: TRBJ1-1; V gene: TRBV2; CDR3 protein: CASSDVGTEAFF; CDR3 DNA: TGTGCCAGCAGTGACGTTGGAACTGAAGCTTTCTTT
clone size: many; D gene: NA; J gene: TRBJ1-5; V gene: TRBV18; CDR3 protein: CASSPSTSNQPQHF; CDR3 DNA: TGTGCCAGCTCACCATCAACAAGCAATCAGCCCCAGCATTTT
clone size: many; D gene: NA; J gene: TRBJ1-2; V gene: TRBV20-1; CDR3 protein: CSARPGQPLLVYGYTF; CDR3 DNA: TGCAGTGCTAGACCCGGACAGCCGCTTCTGGTCTATGGCTACACCTTC
clone size: NA; D gene: NA; J gene: TRBJ2-5; V gene: TRBV28; CDR3 protein: CASSLFISRGETQYF; CDR3 DNA: TGTGCCAGCAGTTTATTCATTTCCAGGGGAGAGACCCAGTACTTC
clone size: NA; D gene: TRBD1; J gene: TRBJ1-6; V gene: TRBV12-3/TRBV12-4; CDR3 protein: CASSPGQGDPPLHF; CDR3 DNA: TGTGCCAGCAGTCCGGGACAGGGGGATCCACCCCTCCACTTT
clone size: few; D gene: TRBD1; J gene: TRBJ1-1; V gene: TRBV5-1; CDR3 protein: CASSLPRRGRSTEAFF; CDR3 DNA: TGCGCCAGCAGCCTCCCGCGGAGGGGGCGCAGCACTGAAGCTTTCTTT
clone size: many; D gene: NA; J gene: TRBJ1-1; V gene: TRBV18; CDR3 protein: CASSLLGENTEAFF; CDR3 DNA: TGTGCCAGCTCACTCTTGGGTGAGAACACTGAAGCTTTCTTT
clone size: few; D gene: NA; J gene: TRBJ1-1; V gene: TRBV29-1; CDR3 protein: CSFLGLANTEAFF; CDR3 DNA: TGCAGCTTCCTGGGGCTTGCGAACACTGAAGCTTTCTTT
clone size: many; D gene: TRBD2; J gene: TRBJ2-5; V gene: TRBV4-2; CDR3 protein: CASSPLRLADQETQYF; CDR3 DNA: TGTGCCAGCAGCCCGCTCAGACTAGCGGACCAAGAGACCCAGTACTTC
clone size: many; D gene: NA; J gene: TRBJ2-1; V gene: TRBV7-9; CDR3 protein: CASSLSDNEQFF; CDR3 DNA: TGTGCCAGCAGCTTAAGTGACAATGAGCAGTTCTTC
clone size: NA; D gene: NA; J gene: TRBJ2-3; V gene: TRBV10-3; CDR3 protein: CAIGASDTQYF; CDR3 DNA: TGTGCCATCGGGGCCTCAGATACGCAGTATTTT
clone size: many; D gene: TRBD1; J gene: TRBJ1-4; V gene: TRBV3-1; CDR3 protein: CASSPDRENEKLFF; CDR3 DNA: TGTGCCAGCAGCCCGGACAGGGAGAATGAAAAACTGTTTTTT
clone size: many; D gene: NA; J gene: TRBJ2-3; V gene: TRBV2; CDR3 protein: CASMGVGTDTQYF; CDR3 DNA: TGTGCCAGCATGGGGGTGGGCACAGATACGCAGTATTTT
clone size: NA; D gene: NA; J gene: TRBJ2-3; V gene: TRBV4-3; CDR3 protein: CASSQDVLGGGRDTQYF; CDR3 DNA: TGCGCCAGCAGCCAAGATGTCTTAGGGGGGGGGCGTGATACGCAGTATTTT
clone size: many; D gene: NA; J gene: TRBJ2-1; V gene: TRBV29-1; CDR3 protein: CSVDSTWTAVYNEQFF; CDR3 DNA: TGCAGCGTTGATAGCACCTGGACAGCAGTATACAATGAGCAGTTCTTC
clone size: few; D gene: TRBD2; J gene: TRBJ2-7; V gene: TRBV11-2; CDR3 protein: CASSPGLASYEQYF; CDR3 DNA: TGTGCCAGCAGTCCGGGACTAGCGTCCTACGAGCAGTACTTC
clone size: many; D gene: TRBD2; J gene: TRBJ2-1; V gene: TRBV28; CDR3 protein: CASSPHSGLAGVEQFF; CDR3 DNA: TGTGCCAGCAGTCCACACTCGGGACTAGCGGGGGTGGAGCAGTTCTTC
clone size: many; D gene: NA; J gene: TRBJ2-1; V gene: TRBV7-9; CDR3 protein: CASGGGIYNEQFF; CDR3 DNA: TGTGCCAGTGGTGGGGGAATATACAATGAGCAGTTCTTC
clone size: few; D gene: NA; J gene: TRBJ2-3; V gene: TRBV18; CDR3 protein: CASSPPLRGLHGDTQYF; CDR3 DNA: TGTGCCAGCTCACCACCGTTGCGGGGACTTCATGGGGATACGCAGTATTTT
clone size: many; D gene: NA; J gene: TRBJ2-2; V gene: TRBV6-2/TRBV6-3; CDR3 protein: CASSWRVETGEYTGELFF; CDR3 DNA: TGTGCCAGCAGTTGGCGGGTGGAAACAGGAGAATACACCGGGGAGCTGTTTTTT
clone size: many; D gene: NA; J gene: TRBJ2-5; V gene: TRBV7-8; CDR3 protein: CASSLVWGQYYRETQYF; CDR3 DNA: TGTGCCAGCAGCTTAGTGTGGGGACAATACTATAGAGAGACCCAGTACTTC
clone size: NA; D gene: NA; J gene: TRBJ1-2; V gene: TRBV6-5; CDR3 protein: CASSSPGWGGGYTF; CDR3 DNA: TGTGCCAGCAGTTCTCCAGGGTGGGGTGGCGGCTACACCTTC
clone size: NA; D gene: NA; J gene: TRBJ2-4; V gene: TRBV7-9; CDR3 protein: CASSLGQKNIQYF; CDR3 DNA: TGTGCCAGCAGCTTAGGACAGAAAAACATTCAGTACTTC
clone size: many; D gene: TRBD1; J gene: TRBJ2-1; V gene: TRBV11-2; CDR3 protein: CASNQILRDRGNNEQFF; CDR3 DNA: TGTGCCAGCAACCAAATACTCCGGGACAGGGGGAACAATGAGCAGTTCTTC
clone size: many; D gene: TRBD1; J gene: TRBJ1-2; V gene: TRBV20-1; CDR3 protein: CSARGDSNYGYTF; CDR3 DNA: TGCAGTGCTAGAGGGGACAGCAACTATGGCTACACCTTC